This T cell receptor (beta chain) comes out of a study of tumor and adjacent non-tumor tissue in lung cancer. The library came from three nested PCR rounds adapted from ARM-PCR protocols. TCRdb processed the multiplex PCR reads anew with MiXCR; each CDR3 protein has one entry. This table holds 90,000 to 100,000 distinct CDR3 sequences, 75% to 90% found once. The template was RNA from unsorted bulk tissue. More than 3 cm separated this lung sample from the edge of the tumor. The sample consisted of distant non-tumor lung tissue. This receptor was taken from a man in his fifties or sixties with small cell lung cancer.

CDR3 nucleotide sequence: TGTGCCAGCAACCCTCATGGCCCTGGCAAAAACATTCAGTACTTC. Translating it yields CASNPHGPGKNIQYF. The chain has TRBV5-5 and TRBJ2-4; D gene ambiguous. The CDR3 consists of 15 residues. Germline CDR1 reads SGHKS; CDR2 reads YYEKEE (reference sequence). The ends were cut back, 6 bases at V and 3 bases at J, with 16 bases in the middle.